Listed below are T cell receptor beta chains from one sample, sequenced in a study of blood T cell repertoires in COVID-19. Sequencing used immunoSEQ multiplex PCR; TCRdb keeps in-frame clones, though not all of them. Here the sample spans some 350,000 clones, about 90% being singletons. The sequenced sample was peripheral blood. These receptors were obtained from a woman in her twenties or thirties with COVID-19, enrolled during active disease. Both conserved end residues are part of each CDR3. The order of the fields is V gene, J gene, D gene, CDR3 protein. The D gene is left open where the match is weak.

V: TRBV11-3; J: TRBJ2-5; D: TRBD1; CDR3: CASSEKHFGQGAYQETQYF
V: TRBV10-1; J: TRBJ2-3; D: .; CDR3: CASSGGDTQYF
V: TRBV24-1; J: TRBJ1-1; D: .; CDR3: CATSGTYGEAFF
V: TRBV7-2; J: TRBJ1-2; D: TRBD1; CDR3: CASSLDPVRGRYGYTF
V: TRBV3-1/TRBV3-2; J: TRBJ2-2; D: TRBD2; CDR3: CASSQVASGGAGELFF
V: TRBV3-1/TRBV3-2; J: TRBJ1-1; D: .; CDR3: CASSMGTLNTEAFF
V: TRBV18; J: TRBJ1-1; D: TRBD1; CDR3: CASSPVQGRIANTEAFF
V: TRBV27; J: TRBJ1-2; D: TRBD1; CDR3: CASSSDRGNGYTF
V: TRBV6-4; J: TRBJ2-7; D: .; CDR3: CASSDSMPGLSYEQYF
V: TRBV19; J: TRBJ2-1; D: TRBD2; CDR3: CATLRRLAGGYNEQFF
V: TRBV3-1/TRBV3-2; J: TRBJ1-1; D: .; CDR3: CASSQDSGGRTEAFF
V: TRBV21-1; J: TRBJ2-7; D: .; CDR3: CASSKGGTGGYRLAGTRGEQYF
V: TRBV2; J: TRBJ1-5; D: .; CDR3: CASSGARGQPQHF
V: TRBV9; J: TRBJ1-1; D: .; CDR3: CASSASGGRTEAFF
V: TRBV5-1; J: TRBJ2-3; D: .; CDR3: CASSSPSTDTQYF
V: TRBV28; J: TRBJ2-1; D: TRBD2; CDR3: CASSFRLAADNEQFF
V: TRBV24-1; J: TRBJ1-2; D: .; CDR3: CATSDLSDGYTF
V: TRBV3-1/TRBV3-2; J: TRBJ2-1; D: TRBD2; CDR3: CASSQESVYLAVNEQFF
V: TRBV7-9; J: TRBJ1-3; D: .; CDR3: CASSLFRQAAGNTIYF
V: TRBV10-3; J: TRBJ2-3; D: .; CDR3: CAISVEGTDTQYF
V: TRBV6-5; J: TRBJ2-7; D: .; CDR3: CASSYRGSALYEQYF
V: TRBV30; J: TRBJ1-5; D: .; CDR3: CAWSTQDSQPQHF
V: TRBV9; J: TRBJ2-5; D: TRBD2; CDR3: CASSASSGSLETQYF
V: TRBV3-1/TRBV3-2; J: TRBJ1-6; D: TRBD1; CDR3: CASSQDYGTVNSPLHF
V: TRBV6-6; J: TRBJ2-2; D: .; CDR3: CAGRLAGGELFF
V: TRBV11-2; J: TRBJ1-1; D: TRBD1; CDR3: CASSPRQGGNETFF
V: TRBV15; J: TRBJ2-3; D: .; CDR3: CATSRRQESEDTQYF
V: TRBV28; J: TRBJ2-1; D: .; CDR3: CASSFGANNEQFF
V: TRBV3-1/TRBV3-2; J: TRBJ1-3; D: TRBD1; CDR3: CASSPRGGAGNTIYF
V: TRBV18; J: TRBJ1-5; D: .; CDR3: CASSSLEGRSNQPQHF
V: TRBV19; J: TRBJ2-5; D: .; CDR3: CASSISDQETQYF
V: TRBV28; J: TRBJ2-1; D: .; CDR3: CASSPPPVYNEQFF
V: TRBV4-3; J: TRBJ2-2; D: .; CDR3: CASSQEDRTGELFF
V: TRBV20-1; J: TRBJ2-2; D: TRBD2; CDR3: CSASRSLLQKKTSGRPYTGELFF
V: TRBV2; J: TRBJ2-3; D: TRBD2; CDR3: CASRRTGLLVTDTQYF
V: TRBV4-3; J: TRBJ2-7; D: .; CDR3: CASSQDLGLSDYEQYF
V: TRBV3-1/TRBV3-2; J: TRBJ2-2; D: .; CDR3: CASSQGGAASTGELFF
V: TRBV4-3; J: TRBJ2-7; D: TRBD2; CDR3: CASSQDGGGTIYEQYF
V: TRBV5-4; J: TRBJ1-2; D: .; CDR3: CASSSKTAQINYGYTF
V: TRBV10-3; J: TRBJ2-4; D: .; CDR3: CAISGGEATKNIQYF
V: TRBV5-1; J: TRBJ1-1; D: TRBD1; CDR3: CASSTGQPNTEAFF
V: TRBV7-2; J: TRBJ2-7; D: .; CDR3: CASSRGGGEQYF
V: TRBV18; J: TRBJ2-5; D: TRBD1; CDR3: CASSQNQDRDGETQYF
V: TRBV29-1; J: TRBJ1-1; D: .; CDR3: CSVEGGFVSFF
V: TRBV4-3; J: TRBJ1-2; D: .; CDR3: CASSQGVRHNYGYTF
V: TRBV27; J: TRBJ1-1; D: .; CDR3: CASSLSLAAMNTEAFF
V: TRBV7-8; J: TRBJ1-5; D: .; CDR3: CASSLSNQPQHF
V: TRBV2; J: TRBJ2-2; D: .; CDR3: CASRELQTRDTGELFF
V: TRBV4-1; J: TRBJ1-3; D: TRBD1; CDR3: CASSQWTGGYSGNTIYF
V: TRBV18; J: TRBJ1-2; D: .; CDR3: CASSPGGSSGYTF
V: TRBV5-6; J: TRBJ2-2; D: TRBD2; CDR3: CASSLGLAIAGELFF
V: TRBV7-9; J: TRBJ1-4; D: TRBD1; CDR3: CASSLPRIDRGNEKLFF